A single T cell receptor beta chain is shown here with its context. Its specificity is unknown. The time point is: blood 4 weeks post-SBRT, at nephrectomy. Treatment defined: 15 Gy SBRT to primary tumor, nephrectomy 4 weeks later. Nephrectomy followed 15 Gy stereotactic body radiation by 4 weeks. After SBRT, blood was collected at 2 and 4 weeks, plus baseline. Germline CDR1 is SGHDT and CDR2 is YYEEEE. CDR3 length equals 14 residues. Trimming left V 3 bases short and J 3 bases short, with 10 bases between. This sample was included in a study of radiation and T cells in renal cell carcinoma. Study-level findings and limits: Top tumor clonotypes rose in blood 2 weeks post-radiation, then contracted.

Clones were sequenced by immunoSEQ multiplex PCR, and TCRdb holds only the in-frame ones, with some missing. The top ten clones hold about 11% of a sample with roughly 160,000 clones, 88% of them seen once. This TCR was recovered from a woman aged 45-60 years with renal cell carcinoma. The chain employs TRBV5-6 and TRBJ1-5; possible D gene TRBD1, 5 bases. Source: blood, taken from a patient whose treatment included radiotherapy and nephrectomy. CDR3 nucleotide sequence: TGTGCCAGCAGCTCACCAGGGTTCAATCAGCCCCAGCATTTT. This translates into CASSSPGFNQPQHF.